The clone carrying this T cell receptor beta chain was seen many times. RNA transcripts served as the template for amplifying TCR beta CDR3 regions. HTBI primers drove first-round RT-PCR of the TCR CDR3. TCRdb re-called the multiplex PCR reads with MiXCR, one entry per CDR3 protein. Altogether 550,000 to 850,000 distinct CDR3 sequences are present, around a sixth being singletons, with the ten largest covering roughly 17%. These data belong to a study of T cells in Graves' hyperthyroidism and ophthalmopathy. Reasons for excluding patients were uncontrolled infection, other autoimmune disease, pregnancy or lactation. The germline CDR1 and CDR2 sequences are SGHAT and FQDESV (reference sequence). This CDR3 contains 15 residues. V dropped 5 bases and J dropped 7 bases, with 20 bases sitting between them.

The sequenced material came from blood. The receptor comes from a woman in her forties or fifties with Graves' hyperthyroidism that later progressed to Graves' ophthalmopathy. The genes are TRBV11-1 and TRBJ2-5, with TRBD1 as a possible D gene (6 bases). CDR3 loop: CASSNIRDNGATQYF. DNA for the CDR3: TGTGCCAGCAGCAATATCCGGGACAACGGGGCGACCCAGTACTTC.